This T cell receptor (beta chain) was recorded in a study of T cell repertoires in cytomegalovirus infection. Study context: In the study, CMV epitopes included recently identified HLA-C-restricted and well-studied HLA-B-restricted ones. It can be stated that public TCR beta signatures indicated CMV infection as well as a matching HLA type. Study findings and constraints: Totalled public TCR beta family frequency picked out people who carried CMV plus the relevant HLA. CMV-specific TCR beta clonotypes restricted by HLA-C dominated the ex vivo response.

Worth noting for this clonotype: What it binds is unknown.

Germline V gene sequence: CDR1 MNHEY, CDR2 SMNVEV (reference sequence). The CDR3 is 15 amino acids. J lost 8 bases, V lost 3 bases, and 9 bases had no gene match. TCRdb independently ran MiXCR on the reads; one entry per CDR3 protein. This table holds around 800,000 distinct CDR3 sequences, 32% found once. The sequence came from a human donor in good health (CMV status not recorded). Some clones in this sample may be carry-over from other donors' samples. Sample: cultured CD8+ T cells from PBMCs, taken from culture after CMV antigen stimulation. The J gene is TRBJ1-5, the V gene TRBV27, with 8 bases lining up with TRBD1. CDR3 nucleotide sequence: TGTGCCAGCAGTTTCCACGGGACAGGTATTGAGCCCCAGCATTTT. Its protein product is CASSFHGTGIEPQHF.